This T cell receptor (beta chain) was sequenced in a study of PD-1 blockade in classical Hodgkin lymphoma. Study observations and caveats: Baseline diversity resembling that of newly diagnosed patients was seen in complete responders. Exclusion applied to patients who initiated nivolumab less than 1 year following ASCT.

Remarks on this clone: The antigen remains unidentified.

The germline V gene encodes CDR1 LNHDA and CDR2 SQIVND (reference sequence). V lost 2 bases to trimming and J lost 5 bases; unmatched junction nucleotides: 9. The CDR3 loop spans 16 amino acids. As to time point: cycle 4 day 1 (C4D1), after more than 5 weeks of nivolumab. Exposure to brentuximab vedotin varied, and each patient had relapsed following autologous stem cell transplantation. Sequenced by immunoSEQ multiplex PCR; TCRdb stores in-frame clones only, minus some. The table lists tens of thousands of clones, around 80% of them singletons. This TCR came from a human donor with classical Hodgkin lymphoma. This chain connects TRBV19 to TRBJ2-7, with TRBD1 matching 10 bases. The material was peripheral blood mononuclear cells (PBMCs), obtained before the fourth cycle of nivolumab. CDR3 residues: CASSIHPGQGEHEQYF. CDR3 coding DNA: TGTGCCAGTAGTATACATCCTGGACAGGGGGAGCACGAGCAGTACTTC.